The sequence of this TCR beta chain was determined in a study of OX40 agonist ivuxolimab in advanced cancers. Overall study: Ivuxolimab was delivered to patients intravenously every 2 weeks at doses spanning 0.01 to 10 mg/kg. Among those enrolled, mean age was around 60 years (range about 23 to 79) and roughly 84% were male.

TCRdb's table, derived via immunoSEQ multiplex PCR, lists solely in-frame clones and lacks some. The table lists 65,000 to 95,000 clones, over 85% of them singletons. Germline-derived CDR1 and CDR2 are MRHNA and SNTAGT. Trimming removed 5 bases from V and 9 bases from J; junction bases left unmatched: 11. This CDR3 has 15 amino acids. This clone was detected once. Its specificity is unknown. Study-level points and caveats: Both CD4+ and CD8+ T cell populations in blood had undergone clonal expansion by week 6 at 0.1 to 3.0 mg/kg. The antigens recognized by the expanded peripheral T cells, that is their antigen specificity, were not determined.

This receptor was taken from an adult with an advanced solid tumor such as melanoma, head and neck, liver or kidney cancer. The V call is TRBV6-4, the J call TRBJ2-1; 9 bases are shared with TRBD1. Here the sequenced sample was CD4+ or CD8+ T cells sorted from blood, taken in a trial of the OX40 agonist ivuxolimab. The CDR3 is CASSTGTGSYGEQFF. The DNA of the CDR3 is TGTGCCAGCAGTACCGGGACAGGGAGTTATGGTGAGCAGTTCTTC.